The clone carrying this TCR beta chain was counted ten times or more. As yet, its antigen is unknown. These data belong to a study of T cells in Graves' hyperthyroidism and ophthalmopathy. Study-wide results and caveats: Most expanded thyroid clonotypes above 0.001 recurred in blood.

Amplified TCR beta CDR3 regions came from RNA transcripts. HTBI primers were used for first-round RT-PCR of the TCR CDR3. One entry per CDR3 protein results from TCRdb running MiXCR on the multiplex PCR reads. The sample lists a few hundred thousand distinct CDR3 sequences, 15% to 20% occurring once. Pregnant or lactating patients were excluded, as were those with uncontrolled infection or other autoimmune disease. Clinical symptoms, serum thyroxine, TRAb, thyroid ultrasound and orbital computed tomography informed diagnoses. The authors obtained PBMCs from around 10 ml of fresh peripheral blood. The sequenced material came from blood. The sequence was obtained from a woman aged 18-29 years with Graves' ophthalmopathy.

The CDR3 DNA reads as TGTGCCAGCAGCGCCGGGAGTTCTAGCAATCAGCCCCAGCATTTT. Its translation: CASSAGSSSNQPQHF. The chain has TRBV7-9 and TRBJ1-5; D is ambiguous. Germline CDR1 and CDR2: SEHNR and FQNEAQ (reference sequence). V was shortened by 5 bases and J by 0 bases, with 11 bases between the two germline ends. This CDR3 has 15 amino acids.